The clone carrying this T cell receptor (beta chain) was observed a few times. The target antigen is unknown. The entry originates in a study of blood T cells in healthy people across ages. Looking at the study overall: In model experiments, template switching was able to capture about one barcoded beta molecule for every two T cells that were present. Study-wide points: Relative to aged donors, long-lived donors carried more naive CD4+ cells and displayed higher diversity. The CMV status of each donor remained undetermined, and this could have confounded shifts in expanded clonotypes.

V was clipped by 4 bases and J by 4 bases, with 10 bases between them. This CDR3 comprises 13 residues. Germline loops: CDR1 ENHRY, CDR2 SYGVKD. Then a second PCR, running roughly 7 to 11 cycles, was carried out with a sample-barcoded 5' primer and a J-beta primer mix. MiXCR, run by TCRdb on the 5' RACE reads, gives a single entry per CDR3 protein. The sample lists 1.5 million to 2 million distinct CDR3 sequences, around half occurring once. RNA extraction gave at least 5 micrograms of total RNA per sample. The V call is TRBV10-3, the J call TRBJ1-2, with D possibly matching TRBD1 (5 bases). This sequence originates from a woman in her thirties or forties in good health. The sequencing sample was made of blood. CDR3 loop: CAISGQTSYGYTF. The CDR3 region has the DNA TGTGCCATCAGTGGACAGACAAGCTATGGCTACACCTTC.